This TCR beta chain was found in a study of early T cells in non-severe SARS-CoV-2 infection. Study details: It was bulk RNA from unsorted whole blood that was sequenced, and the chains were unpaired. Whole-study findings and limits: VDJdb matches were skewed toward anti-spike CD8 T cell responses.

Separate cDNA molecules each had unique molecular identifiers attached to them. TCRdb recomputed calls from the 5' RACE reads with MiXCR, one row per CDR3 protein. The sample has approximately 28,000 distinct CDR3 sequences, approximately 6% seen once. At least ten counts were recorded for this clonotype. What it binds is not known. Per germline, CDR1 ENHRY and CDR2 SYGVKD. The CDR3 has 12 residues. The junction had 2 bases not matched to a gene; V was cut back by 8 bases and J by 6 bases. The sequencing here drew on whole blood, taken at baseline. The sequence was collected from an adult who was a healthcare worker with PCR-confirmed SARS-CoV-2 infection or an uninfected control (not recorded which). The chain couples TRBV10-3 to TRBJ2-4; 9 bases agree with TRBD1. The CDR3 DNA sequence: TGTGCCATCGCGGACAGGGGAAACATTCAGTACTTC. Its translation is CAIADRGNIQYF.